One and the same sample provided the 22 T cell receptor beta chains below, sequenced in a study of T cells after yellow fever vaccination. TCRdb fed the 5' RACE reads into MiXCR, producing one record per CDR3 protein. The sample consists of some 240,000 distinct CDR3 sequences, 3.6% of them appearing once. Sequenced here: PBMCs, sampled 15 days after the yellow fever booster vaccination. Source of these receptors: a man younger than 35 who received the YFV17D yellow fever vaccine.

This clonotype was detected ten times or more. The rearrangement joins TRBV12-3 or TRBV12-4 to TRBJ1-4, with D tentatively TRBD1 (6 bases). Trimming cost V 5 bases and J 6 bases, with 13 bases left between them. The CDR3 consists of 14 residues. In DNA form, the CDR3 reads TGTGCCAGCAGTCCCCAGGACAGCGATGAAAAACTGTTTTTT. This encodes CASSPQDSDEKLFF.

Many counts were recorded for this clonotype. The rearrangement links TRBV7-4 to TRBJ2-1; D may correspond to TRBD1 or TRBD2 (5 bases each). V gave up 1 base and J gave up 8 bases, with 15 bases separating them. From germline, CDR1 is SGHVT and CDR2 SQSDAQ. The CDR3 has 15 amino acids. The CDR3 sequence is CASSLDSGDEDEQFF. CDR3 sequence (DNA): TGTGCCAGCAGCTTAGATTCCGGGGACGAGGATGAGCAGTTCTTC.

Ten or more counts support this clonotype. The chain is built from TRBV12-3 or TRBV12-4 and TRBJ1-5, with TRBD1 identical over 8 bases. The CDR3 has 13 amino acids. V gave up 7 bases and J gave up 5 bases; unmatched junction bases: 4. Here the CDR3 reads CASTQGAYQPQHF. The CDR3 nucleotides are TGTGCCAGCACCCAGGGGGCCTATCAGCCCCAGCATTTT.

The sample holds many counts of this clonotype. V and J are TRBV20-1 and TRBJ2-3; a possible D gene is TRBD1 (6 bases). The CDR3 is 14 amino acids. Germline assignment: CDR1 DFQATT and CDR2 SNEGSKA (reference sequence). The V end was cut by 6 bases, the J end by 5 bases, with 18 bases between. DNA of the CDR3: TGCAGTGCGCGACAGGCGACTGATCAAGATACGCAGTATTTT. This gives the protein CSARQATDQDTQYF.

This clonotype was picked up many times. J is TRBJ2-1 and V is TRBV5-4; 11 bases are a match to TRBD2. After removal of 1 base from V and 7 bases from J, the junction contained 4 bases not matched to a gene. This CDR3 has 15 amino acids. The germline V gene has CDR1 SGHNT and CDR2 YYREEE (reference sequence). The CDR3 loop is CASSLLASGGNEQFF. The CDR3 region has the DNA TGTGCCAGCAGCTTGTTGGCTAGCGGGGGGAATGAGCAGTTCTTC. The full variable domain, rest sourced from reference TRBV5-4 and TRBJ2-1, is ETGVTQSPTHLIKTRGQQVTLRCSSQSGHNTVSWYQQALGQGPQFIFQYYREEENGRGNFPPRFSGLQFPNYSSELNVNALELDDSALYLCASSLLASGGNEQFFGPGTRLTVL.

In its sample, this clonotype was seen many times. The chain recombines TRBV7-3 with TRBJ1-1; D is perhaps TRBD1 (6 bases). The germline CDR1 and CDR2 sequences are SGHTA and FQGTGA. This CDR3 is built from 13 residues. Trimming removed 6 bases from V and 4 bases from J, with 12 bases in between. CDR3 protein: CASSQQGSTEAFF. DNA for the CDR3: TGTGCCAGCAGTCAACAGGGTTCCACTGAAGCTTTCTTT.

This clonotype appeared many times. The chain combines TRBV7-9 with TRBJ2-5, with 14 nucleotides matching TRBD2. The CDR3 is 17 residues long. Germline CDR1 is SEHNR and CDR2 is FQNEAQ (reference sequence). The ends lost 4 bases at V and 3 bases at J; junction bases unmatched: 7. CDR3 residues: CASSSNRGLAGEETQYF. CDR3 sequence (DNA): TGTGCCAGCAGCTCGAACCGGGGACTAGCGGGGGAAGAGACCCAGTACTTC.

This clonotype was counted a few times. The chain recombines TRBV11-3 with TRBJ2-3; the match to TRBD2 covers 8 bases. Trimming removed 4 bases from V and 5 bases from J; junction bases left unmatched: 5. The CDR3 runs 14 residues. CDR1 and CDR2 (germline): SGHNT, YENEEA. The CDR3 is CASSSGTSLDTQYF. Written as DNA, the CDR3 is TGTGCCAGCAGCTCCGGGACTAGTTTAGATACGCAGTATTTT. The entire variable domain, with the rest obtained from reference TRBV11-3 and TRBJ2-3, is as follows: EAGVVQSPRYKIIEKKQPVAFWCNPISGHNTLYWYLQNLGQGPELLIRYENEEAVDDSQLPKDRFSAERLKGVDSTLKIQPAELGDSAVYLCASSSGTSLDTQYFGPGTRLTVL.

This clonotype was seen at least ten times. The chain links TRBV2 to TRBJ2-5; D is perhaps TRBD1 (6 bases). The CDR3 spans 13 residues. Germline values: CDR1 SNHLY, CDR2 FYNNEI. The V gene lost 4 bases and the J gene lost 3 bases, with 9 bases spanning the gap. CDR3 loop: CASSGTAKETQYF. CDR3 nucleotides: TGTGCCAGCAGTGGGACAGCCAAAGAGACCCAGTACTTC.

This clonotype showed up many times. The CDR3: CSVEDRRGGTDTQYF. DNA for the CDR3: TGCAGCGTTGAAGATAGACGGGGCGGCACAGATACGCAGTATTTT. The chain uses TRBV29-1 and TRBJ2-3; D may be TRBD1 or TRBD2 (5 bases each). Trimming stripped 0 bases from V and 1 base from J, with 11 bases between. Germline V gene data show CDR1 as SQVTM and CDR2 as ANQGSEA. This CDR3 spans 15 amino acids.

This clonotype was counted ten times or more. This chain links TRBV7-9 with TRBJ1-4; no reliable D call. V shed 5 bases and J shed 3 bases, with 7 bases lying between them. The CDR3 length is 13 residues. Germline lookup yields CDR1 SEHNR and CDR2 FQNEAQ (reference sequence). The CDR3 loop is CASSLVPNEKLFF. CDR3 in DNA: TGTGCCAGCAGCCTTGTCCCTAATGAAAAACTGTTTTTT.

At least ten counts were recorded for this clonotype. The chain recombines TRBV6-2 or TRBV6-3 with TRBJ1-2; unclear D gene. Trimming removed 7 bases from V and 4 bases from J, with 13 bases in between. The CDR3 spans 13 residues. Germline CDR1 MNHEY, CDR2 SVGEGT. CDR3 region: CASTPFELYGYTF. The CDR3, as DNA: TGTGCCAGCACCCCGTTTGAACTCTATGGCTACACCTTC.

This clonotype has at least ten counts. The chain links TRBV13 to TRBJ1-1; weak D call: TRBD1 (5 bases). CDR3 length equals 13 residues. Per germline, CDR1 PRHDT and CDR2 FYEKMQ (reference sequence). Trimming left V 2 bases short and J 6 bases short, with 10 bases between. In nucleotides, the CDR3 is TGTGCCAGCAGCTTACTTGGGGCAGCTGAAGCTTTCTTT. This translates into CASSLLGAAEAFF.

This clonotype was observed at least ten times. This chain joins TRBV20-1 and TRBJ2-3; possible D gene TRBD2, 6 bases. CDR3 length: 12 residues. Germline loops: CDR1 DFQATT, CDR2 SNEGSKA (reference sequence). Trimming shortened V by 5 bases and J by 5 bases, and 11 bases separated the two germline ends. CDR3 in amino acids: CSARGVEDTQYF. The CDR3 bases are TGCAGTGCTCGCGGGGTTGAAGATACGCAGTATTTT.

This clonotype was seen a few times. The genes are TRBV5-4 and TRBJ2-7, with D tentatively TRBD2 (6 bases). This CDR3 has 13 residues. The V gene's germline CDR1 is SGHNT and CDR2 YYREEE (reference sequence). V lost 2 bases and J 4 bases, leaving 10 bases between the germline ends. The CDR3 DNA reads as TGTGCCAGCAGCTTTGACCGGGGGTACGAGCAGTACGTC. Its translation: CASSFDRGYEQYV.

Many counts were recorded for this clonotype. The chain uses TRBV20-1 and TRBJ1-2; TRBD1 is a possible D gene (6 bases). The V gene's germline CDR1 is DFQATT and CDR2 SNEGSKA (reference sequence). The CDR3 runs 15 residues. Deletions cut 0 bases from V and 7 bases from J, with 18 bases between. This CDR3 reads CSARERRGGSFGYTF. The DNA for the CDR3 is TGCAGTGCTAGAGAAAGGAGAGGGGGATCTTTTGGCTACACCTTC.

This clonotype was recorded at least ten times. The chain carries TRBV29-1 and TRBJ1-5, with a tentative D call TRBD1 (5 bases). The V gene lost 4 bases and the J gene lost 7 bases, with 11 bases spanning the gap. This CDR3 is built from 12 residues. CDR1 and CDR2 from the germline V gene are SQVTM and ANQGSEA. The CDR3 region is CSVGGDGQPQHF. The CDR3 region has the DNA TGCAGCGTTGGCGGGGACGGGCAGCCCCAGCATTTT.

This clonotype was observed at least ten times. The gene calls are TRBV5-1 and TRBJ1-5; 7 bases agree with TRBD1. Trimming removed 9 bases from V and 5 bases from J; junction bases left unmatched: 5. The CDR3 runs 12 residues. From germline, CDR1 is SGHRS and CDR2 YFSETQ. This CDR3 is CATPDRDQPQHF. Written as DNA, the CDR3 is TGCGCCACCCCCGACAGGGATCAGCCCCAGCATTTT.

This clonotype was seen ten or more times. V gene TRBV7-2 combines with J gene TRBJ2-7, with 9 positions matching TRBD1. V was clipped by 1 base and J by 5 bases; unmatched bases: 6. The CDR3 runs to 15 residues. Germline CDR1 reads SGHTA; CDR2 reads FQGNSA. As DNA, the CDR3 is TGTGCCAGCAGCTTAGTTGGGGACAGGGCAGACGAGCAGTACTTC. Its protein is CASSLVGDRADEQYF.

This clonotype was seen many times. This chain uses TRBV20-1 with TRBJ2-1; TRBD2 matches 13 bases. The CDR3 runs 13 residues. Germline V lookup: CDR1 DFQATT, CDR2 SNEGSKA (reference sequence). The DNA of the CDR3 is TGCGCCGTACTAGCGGGGGGGTTCAATGAGCAGTTCTTC. As protein: CAVLAGGFNEQFF.

This clonotype was recorded many times. This chain joins TRBV20-1 and TRBJ2-2; D may be TRBD2 (6 bases). CDR3 length: 15 residues. V shed 1 base and J shed 1 base, with 10 bases lying between them. Germline lookup yields CDR1 DFQATT and CDR2 SNEGSKA (reference sequence). CDR3 DNA: TGCAGTGCTAGAGGGGCGCGGGGGAACACCGGGGAGCTGTTTTTT. Protein sequence: CSARGARGNTGELFF.

The sample holds many counts of this clonotype. The chain recombines TRBV27 with TRBJ1-2; D may be TRBD1 (6 bases). Germline V lookup: CDR1 MNHEY, CDR2 SMNVEV (reference sequence). Trimming took 4 bases from V and 6 from J, leaving 12 bases between them. CDR3 length: 13 residues. CDR3 in amino acids: CASSSTGTHGYTF. The CDR3 DNA reads TGTGCCAGCAGTTCCACAGGGACCCATGGCTACACCTTC.